The 14 T cell receptor beta chains below come from one sample, sequenced in a study of patients and donors after allogeneic stem cell transplantation. TCRdb passed the RT-PCR reads through MiXCR, listing each CDR3 protein once. The sample consists of about 960,000 distinct CDR3 sequences, 15% to 20% of them appearing once. The specimen sequenced was blood, either unsorted or a sorted T cell fraction (not recorded which). These receptors all come from a human donor who was either an allogeneic HSCT recipient or a stem cell or donor lymphocyte infusion donor (not recorded which). It is not recorded whose cells these are; they may come from a transplant donor.

This clonotype was observed a handful of times. V gene TRBV7-2 combines with J gene TRBJ2-7, with TRBD2 matching over 7 bases. J gave up 6 bases and V 5 bases, and 16 bases lay outside the gene matches. Germline V gene sequence: CDR1 SGHTA, CDR2 FQGNSA. The CDR3 spans 16 residues. The CDR3 sequence is CASSPSGKSSWREQYF. The CDR3 coding sequence is TGTGCCAGCAGCCCCAGCGGGAAGTCCTCATGGCGCGAGCAGTACTTC.

The J gene is TRBJ2-3, the V gene TRBV3-1; 14 bases align to TRBD2. V gave up 5 bases and J gave up 6 bases; unmatched junction bases: 10. Germline V gene lookup returns CDR1 LGHDT and CDR2 YNNKEL (reference sequence). This CDR3 has 17 amino acids. CDR3 bases: TGTGCCAGCAGCTACCGACTAGCGGGAGGGCCTAGGGATACGCAGTATTTT. Encoded protein: CASSYRLAGGPRDTQYF.

This clonotype was seen a handful of times. V usage is TRBV25-1 and J usage is TRBJ1-1; 7 nucleotides match TRBD1. V gave up 1 base and J gave up 4 bases; unmatched junction bases: 9. The CDR3 covers 16 residues. Per germline, CDR1 MGHDK and CDR2 SYGVNS. The CDR3: CASSESGRGARTEAFF. Here the CDR3 DNA reads TGTGCCAGCAGTGAATCGGGCAGGGGGGCGCGCACTGAAGCTTTCTTT.

This clonotype appeared a few times. CDR3 residues: CASSVAGSYEQFF. The CDR3 nucleotides read TGTGCCAGCAGCGTAGCTGGAAGCTATGAGCAGTTCTTC. V gene TRBV9 combines with J gene TRBJ2-1; D gene uncertain. Trimming took off 0 bases at V and 8 bases at J, with 9 bases between the two ends. CDR3 size: 13 residues. Looked up from germline, CDR1 is SGDLS and CDR2 is YYNGEE.

The sample holds a few counts of this clonotype. The chain couples TRBV20-1 to TRBJ1-2; D call uncertain. Between the trimmed V and J ends, which lost 1 base and 8 bases, there was a span of 8 bases. Germline CDR1 and CDR2: DFQATT and SNEGSKA (reference sequence). The CDR3 contains 11 residues. The CDR3 DNA reads as TGCAGTGCTAGAGTCCGACTAGGCTACACCTTC. This gives the protein CSARVRLGYTF.

This clonotype was detected a few times. V and J are TRBV7-2 and TRBJ2-1; D possibly corresponds to TRBD2 (6 bases). Looked up from germline, CDR1 is SGHTA and CDR2 is FQGNSA. V lost 8 bases to trimming and J lost 12 bases, with 29 bases between them. CDR3 length equals 16 residues. CDR3 nucleotides: TGTGCCAGCTGGCGTAAGACTAGAGCAGTTGGGCGCGGGCAGTTCTTC. Amino acid sequence: CASWRKTRAVGRGQFF.

This clonotype was observed at least ten times. This chain uses TRBV5-1 with TRBJ2-5; the D gene is possibly TRBD1 (6 bases). The CDR3 loop spans 15 amino acids. Germline lookup yields CDR1 SGHRS and CDR2 YFSETQ. V lost 4 bases to trimming and J lost 4 bases, with 17 bases between them. Written as DNA, the CDR3 is TGCGCCAGCAGCGGAACAGGGAAGGGGTTAGAGACCCAGTACTTC. This sequence encodes CASSGTGKGLETQYF.

This chain joins TRBV29-1 and TRBJ1-1; D uncertain. Germline V lookup: CDR1 SQVTM, CDR2 ANQGSEA. CDR3 length equals 18 residues. The V and J ends lost 1 base and 0 bases respectively, with 21 bases between them. The DNA for the CDR3 is TGCAGCGTTGAAGTACGTTCGGCTACAGATACTATGAACACTGAAGCTTTCTTT. This sequence encodes CSVEVRSATDTMNTEAFF.

This clonotype was counted only a few times. The chain employs TRBV29-1 and TRBJ2-5; D could derive from TRBD1 or TRBD2 (5 bases each). The length of the CDR3 is 15 residues. Germline values: CDR1 SQVTM, CDR2 ANQGSEA. Between the trimmed V and J ends, which lost 4 bases and 7 bases, there was a span of 22 bases. The CDR3 region has the DNA TGCAGCGTTGGTAAAAATAGTAGGGACGGTCGGACCCAGTACTTC. Amino acid sequence: CSVGKNSRDGRTQYF.

In its sample, this clonotype was seen once. This sequence joins TRBV20-1 and TRBJ2-3; D ambiguous. Germline CDR1 DFQATT, CDR2 SNEGSKA (reference sequence). V was pared by 0 bases and J by 1 base, with 17 bases between. The CDR3 has 17 residues. CDR3 nucleotides: TGCAGTGCTAGAGAGCCAGTGAGTCTGTTCCGCACAGATACGCAGTATTTT. This encodes CSAREPVSLFRTDTQYF.

A few counts support this clonotype. J is TRBJ1-1 and V is TRBV4-3, with D perhaps TRBD1 (5 bases). The CDR3 consists of 15 residues. Germline-derived CDR1 and CDR2 are LGHNA and YSLEER. V was cut by 0 bases and J by 11 bases, with 19 bases left in between. DNA of the CDR3: TGCGCCAGCAGCCAAGACCTAACTATTCAGGGAATGGCTTTCTTT. The encoded protein is CASSQDLTIQGMAFF.

The rearrangement joins TRBV5-1 to TRBJ2-2; 11 nucleotides line up with TRBD2. The length of the CDR3 is 16 residues. Unmatched junction bases numbered 7, after V lost 3 bases and J lost 6 bases. CDR1 SGHRS and CDR2 YFSETQ come from the germline V gene. The CDR3 protein is CASSSGLAAMSGELFF. For the CDR3, the DNA is TGCGCCAGCAGCTCGGGACTAGCGGCTATGTCCGGGGAGCTGTTTTTT.

This clonotype occurred a few times. The chain recombines TRBV4-1 with TRBJ1-3; D unresolved. V was shortened by 4 bases and J by 4 bases, with 20 bases between the two germline ends. The germline V gene encodes CDR1 MGHRA and CDR2 YSYEKL. CDR3 length: 17 amino acids. The chain's CDR3 is CASSRSEREATGNTIYF. CDR3 DNA: TGCGCCAGCAGCCGGAGTGAGAGGGAGGCAACAGGAAACACCATATATTTT.

Only a few counts were recorded for this clonotype. The chain is built from TRBV20-1 and TRBJ1-2; possibly TRBD1 for D (5 bases). Germline-derived CDR1 and CDR2 are DFQATT and SNEGSKA (reference sequence). The CDR3 extends over 12 amino acids. Deletions cut 5 bases from V and 8 bases from J, with 15 bases between. As DNA, the CDR3 is TGCAGTGCTCAAGCAGGGAAAAGAGGCTACACCTTC. This translates into CSAQAGKRGYTF.